These 8 T cell receptor beta chains originate from one sample sequenced in a study of cytomegalovirus exposure and HLA in healthy donors. PCR employed 60 Vbeta and 13 Jbeta primers. The method was immunoSEQ multiplex PCR; TCRdb's version includes in-frame clones alone and lacks a portion of them. The data show 200,000 or so clones, about 81% seen once. Sequencing input: PBMCs. These receptors were collected from a woman in her late teens or twenties in good health and CMV-seropositive.

The genes are TRBV5-1 and TRBJ2-3; possibly TRBD2 for D (6 bases). The CDR3 spans 11 residues. CDR1 and CDR2 from the germline V gene are SGHRS and YFSETQ. Trimming pared 7 bases from V and 4 bases from J, leaving 7 bases between. The CDR3 sequence: CASASADTQYF. DNA of the CDR3: TGCGCCAGCGCTAGCGCAGATACGCAGTATTTT. The entire variable domain, with the rest obtained from reference TRBV5-1 and TRBJ2-3, is as follows: KAGVTQTPRYLIKTRGQQVTLSCSPISGHRSVSWYQQTPGQGLQFLFEYFSETQRNKGNFPGRFSGRQFSNSRSEMNVSTLELGDSALYLCASASADTQYFGPGTRLTVL.

V and J are TRBV18 and TRBJ1-1; possibly TRBD1 for D (6 bases). CDR3 size: 15 residues. Trimming took off 2 bases at V and 2 bases at J, with 12 bases between the two ends. Germline V gene data show CDR1 as KGHSH and CDR2 as LQKENI. The CDR3 DNA reads TGTGCCAGCTCACCATCAGGGGCTGCCAACACTGAAGCTTTCTTT. Its translation: CASSPSGAANTEAFF.

V usage is TRBV18 and J usage is TRBJ2-1; a possible D gene is TRBD1 (5 bases). Trimming took off 3 bases at V and 0 bases at J, with 9 bases between the two ends. The CDR3 runs to 15 residues. Germline CDR1 is KGHSH and CDR2 is LQKENI. The CDR3 DNA reads TGTGCCAGCTCACCTCAAGACAGCTCCTACAATGAGCAGTTCTTC. It encodes CASSPQDSSYNEQFF. The complete variable domain, with remaining parts taken from reference TRBV18 and TRBJ2-1, reads NAGVMQNPRHLVRRRGQEARLRCSPMKGHSHVYWYRQLPEEGLKFMVYLQKENIIDESGMPKERFSAEFPKEGPSILRIQQVVRGDSAAYFCASSPQDSSYNEQFFGPGTRLTVL.

This clone was detected only a few times. The rearrangement links TRBV6-4 to TRBJ2-2, with unresolved D. This CDR3 comprises 16 residues. V was clipped by 0 bases and J by 0 bases, with 8 bases between them. Germline V gene sequence: CDR1 MRHNA, CDR2 SNTAGT. The CDR3 DNA sequence: TGTGCCAGCAGTGACTCGACACGGACGAACACCGGGGAGCTGTTTTTT. It encodes CASSDSTRTNTGELFF.

The chain has TRBV6-5 and TRBJ1-4, with D possibly TRBD1 on 5 matching bases. This CDR3 contains 13 residues. Germline CDR1 reads MNHEY; CDR2 reads SVGAGI. Trimming left V 10 bases short and J 7 bases short, with 16 bases between. CDR3 bases: TGTGCCACCACTCGCGGAAGGGGTGAAAAACTGTTTTTT. The encoded protein is CATTRGRGEKLFF.

This clone has only one observation. The rearrangement joins TRBV9 to TRBJ1-3; 8 bases agree with TRBD1. V was clipped by 4 bases and J by 2 bases; unmatched bases: 8. The CDR3 extends over 16 amino acids. Germline-derived CDR1 and CDR2 are SGDLS and YYNGEE. CDR3 sequence: CASSTDSTGAGNTIYF. DNA of the CDR3: TGTGCCAGCAGCACGGATTCGACAGGGGCTGGAAACACCATATATTTT.

This clone came up a few times. The genes are TRBV29-1 and TRBJ1-2, with 8 bases identical to TRBD1. CDR3 size: 13 residues. From germline, CDR1 is SQVTM and CDR2 ANQGSEA. J gave up 7 bases and V 0 bases, and 4 bases lay outside the gene matches. CDR3 amino acids: CSVEDNRGGGYTF. The CDR3 nucleotides read TGCAGCGTTGAAGATAACAGGGGGGGTGGCTACACCTTC.

The V and J genes are TRBV6-4 and TRBJ2-7; no reliable D call. Trimming removed 4 bases at V and 3 bases at J, with 13 bases between. The CDR3 has 14 amino acids. CDR1 and CDR2 (germline): MRHNA, SNTAGT. This CDR3 reads CASSGCEYSYEQYV. The CDR3 bases are TGTGCCAGCAGTGGGTGTGAGTACAGCTACGAGCAGTACGTC.